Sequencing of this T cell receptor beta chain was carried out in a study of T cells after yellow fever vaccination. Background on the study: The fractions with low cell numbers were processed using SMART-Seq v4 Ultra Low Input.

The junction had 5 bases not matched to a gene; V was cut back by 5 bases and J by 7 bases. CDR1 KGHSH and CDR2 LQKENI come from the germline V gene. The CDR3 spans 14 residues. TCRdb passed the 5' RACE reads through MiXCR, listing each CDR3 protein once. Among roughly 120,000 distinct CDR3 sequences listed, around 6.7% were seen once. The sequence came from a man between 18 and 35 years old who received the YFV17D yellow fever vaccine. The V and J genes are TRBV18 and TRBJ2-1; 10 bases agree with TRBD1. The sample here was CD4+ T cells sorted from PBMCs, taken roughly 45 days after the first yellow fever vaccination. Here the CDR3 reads CASSAGQGVNEQFF. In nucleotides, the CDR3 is TGTGCCAGCTCAGCAGGACAGGGGGTGAATGAGCAGTTCTTC.